This is a list of T cell receptor beta chains from one sample in a study of blood T cell repertoires in COVID-19. Libraries were prepared by immunoSEQ multiplex PCR; TCRdb keeps only in-frame clonotypes and omits some of them. Of about 230,000 clones listed, over 80% are singletons. Sequencing input: peripheral blood. The receptors shown here come from a man in his thirties or forties with COVID-19, enrolled during active disease. Both conserved end residues are trimmed from each CDR3. Fields, in order: V gene, J gene, CDR3 protein.

TRBV6-5	TRBJ2-1	ASSYPGRSYNEQF
TRBV5-1	TRBJ2-1	ASSNEGLAGEQF
TRBV7-2	TRBJ1-5	ASSLPAGPQPQH
TRBV27	TRBJ1-2	ASSPGTVSLYGYT
TRBV27	TRBJ2-2	ASSLSSYTGELF
TRBV29-1	TRBJ2-7	SAGASGYEQY
TRBV5-1	TRBJ1-4	ASSPAGETFEKLF
TRBV2	TRBJ2-5	ASSEGRAQETQY
TRBV6-5	TRBJ2-1	ASSWESGEQF
TRBV7-3	TRBJ1-2	ASSPRAGARYGYT
TRBV15	TRBJ1-2	ATSRDLSGGYGYT
TRBV6-1	TRBJ1-1	ASSELWGLKGAF
TRBV7-3	TRBJ2-7	ASSLSSGGFYEQY
TRBV11-3	TRBJ2-1	ASSRLAGMGNEQF
TRBV9	TRBJ2-5	ASSGGVEETQY
TRBV27	TRBJ2-2	ASSFGTPNTGELF
TRBV19	TRBJ1-2	ASSPENYGYT